The clone carrying this T cell receptor (beta chain) was observed a few times. Its antigen is as yet unknown. Construction of the TCR beta libraries employed iRepertoire HTBI primers in conjunction with Arm-PCR of CDR3 regions. TCRdb re-called the multiplex PCR reads through MiXCR, storing one row per CDR3 protein. The repertoire has about 500,000 distinct CDR3 sequences, about 11% of them found once; the top ten carry almost 9%. The data stem from a study of regulatory T cells in long-lasting Graves disease. Study results and caveats: Possibly, accuracy suffered from the small sample size.

Time point denoted: newly diagnosed GD, antithyroid drugs for less than 3 months. The authors made the TCR library using RNA they extracted from PBMCs. The CDR3 contains 13 residues. V dropped 6 bases and J dropped 7; count of bases not matched to a gene: 9. CDR1 DFQATT and CDR2 SNEGSKA come from the germline V gene (reference sequence). Another study also made use of these data, one on T cells in Graves' hyperthyroidism and ophthalmopathy. That work contributes: A set of HTBI primers served as the primers for a first-round RT-PCR of the TCR CDR3.

Material: peripheral blood mononuclear cells (PBMCs), obtained at new diagnosis, from a patient treated with antithyroid drugs. This chain links TRBV20-1 with TRBJ2-1, with TRBD2 matching 7 bases. This TCR came from a woman younger than 45 with Graves disease. Here the CDR3 DNA reads TGCAGTGCAAACGCGGGAGAGGAAAATGAGCAGTTCTTC. Translation gives CSANAGEENEQFF.